A single sample gave rise to the 11 T cell receptor beta chains below, sequenced in a study of CD8+ T cells in alopecia areata. TCR sequencing used cDNA made by reverse transcription of extracted RNA. Method: immunoSEQ multiplex PCR; TCRdb's copy keeps in-frame clones and lacks some. The sample has about 180,000 clones, around 60% seen once. Here the sequenced sample was CD4+ T cells sorted from blood, taken at week 0. Source of these receptors: a human donor with alopecia areata.

The chain has TRBV11-1 and TRBJ2-7; maybe TRBD2 (6 bases). Looked up from germline, CDR1 is SGHAT and CDR2 is FQDESV (reference sequence). CDR3 length: 16 residues. Trimming left V 5 bases short and J 2 bases short, with 19 bases between. Here the CDR3 DNA reads TGTGCCAGCAGCCGGGGAACGGGACTTGGGACCTACGAGCAGTACTTC. Residues: CASSRGTGLGTYEQYF. Full variable domain (remainder filled in from reference TRBV11-1 and TRBJ2-7): EAEVAQSPRYKITEKSQAVAFWCDPISGHATLYWYRQILGQGPELLVQFQDESVVDDSQLPKDRFSAERLKGVDSTLKIQPAELGDSAMYLCASSRGTGLGTYEQYFGPGTRLTVT.

V and J are TRBV6-6 and TRBJ2-3; 9 bases are a match to TRBD1. The CDR3 extends over 14 amino acids. V gave up 2 bases and J gave up 3 bases; unmatched junction bases: 0. Germline V CDR1 and CDR2: MNHNY, SVGAGI (reference sequence). CDR3 in amino acids: CASSYGQGTDTQYF. CDR3 in DNA: TGTGCCAGCAGTTACGGACAGGGGACAGATACGCAGTATTTT.

Concerning this clone itself: The sample has other DNA sequences that encode this CDR3 too. The chain is built from TRBV29-1 and TRBJ2-1, with 7 positions matching TRBD2. V gave up 7 bases and J gave up 2 bases; unmatched junction bases: 2. Germline assignment: CDR1 SQVTM and CDR2 ANQGSEA. CDR3 length: 12 residues. The chain's CDR3 is CSGGGTYNEQFF. Written as DNA, the CDR3 is TGCAGCGGCGGGGGAACCTACAATGAGCAGTTCTTC.

This clone appeared a few times. The chain carries TRBV4-2 and TRBJ1-2, with unresolved D. With 0 bases removed from V and 5 bases from J, the gap between germline ends came to 10 bases. The CDR3 consists of 14 residues. Germline-derived CDR1 and CDR2 are LGHNA and YNFKEQ. The CDR3 sequence: CASSQDLQRYGYTF. The CDR3 bases are TGTGCCAGCAGCCAAGATCTCCAGAGGTATGGCTACACCTTC.

This clone has only a few counts. Other DNA sequences in this sample translate to the same CDR3. The chain uses TRBV9 and TRBJ1-1; D gene uncertain. V was pared by 0 bases and J by 1 base, with 7 bases between. Germline loops: CDR1 SGDLS, CDR2 YYNGEE. There are 14 residues in the CDR3. The CDR3 DNA reads TGTGCCAGCAGCGTAGTCCCAGGGAACACTGAAGCTTTCTTT. Amino acid sequence: CASSVVPGNTEAFF.

This clone was observed a single time. The V gene is TRBV4-1, the J gene TRBJ1-5; TRBD1 is a possible D gene (5 bases). Looked up from germline, CDR1 is MGHRA and CDR2 is YSYEKL. This CDR3 spans 15 amino acids. V was cut by 4 bases and J by 9 bases, with 19 bases left in between. CDR3 in DNA: TGCGCCAGCAGCCCCCATGACAGCCACGAGGTGCCCCAGCATTTT. Translating gives CASSPHDSHEVPQHF.

The chain combines TRBV6-6 with TRBJ2-3, with TRBD2 matching 7 bases. The CDR3 is 12 amino acids. V was clipped by 8 bases and J by 1 base; unmatched bases: 0. CDR1 and CDR2 (germline): MNHNY, SVGAGI (reference sequence). The CDR3 DNA reads as TGTGCCAGCGGGGGGGGCACAGATACGCAGTATTTT. The encoded protein is CASGGGTDTQYF.

Worth noting for this clone: The sample has other DNA sequences that encode this CDR3 too. The chain employs TRBV30 and TRBJ1-2, with D possibly matching TRBD1 (5 bases). Trimming took 5 bases from V and 4 from J, leaving 11 bases between them. CDR3 length: 12 residues. Germline V gene data show CDR1 as GTSNPN and CDR2 as SVGIG (reference sequence). The CDR3 coding sequence is TGTGCCTGGTCTCGGGACCTCTATGGCTACACCTTC. Its translation is CAWSRDLYGYTF.

This clone appeared a single time. The chain uses TRBV18 and TRBJ2-7, with D tentatively TRBD1 or TRBD2 (7 bases each). The CDR3 spans 13 residues. V gave up 6 bases and J gave up 3 bases, with 12 bases separating them. Germline CDR1 reads KGHSH; CDR2 reads LQKENI. CDR3 sequence reads: CASSQGGDYEQYF. The CDR3 coding sequence is TGTGCCAGCTCCCAGGGGGGGGACTACGAGCAGTACTTC.

J is TRBJ1-2 and V is TRBV29-1; D perhaps matches TRBD1 (5 bases). Germline CDR1 reads SQVTM; CDR2 reads ANQGSEA. The CDR3 has 13 residues. V lost 7 bases and J lost 2, with 14 bases in between. Written as DNA, the CDR3 is TGCAGCGCCCTGGTGGGGGGGAACTATGGCTACACCTTC. It encodes CSALVGGNYGYTF.

This clone was picked up a small number of times. The V gene is TRBV30, the J gene TRBJ1-3; 8 nucleotides align to TRBD1. The CDR3 loop spans 15 amino acids. V was pared by 1 base and J by 0 bases, with 2 bases of the junction left unmatched. The germline V gene encodes CDR1 GTSNPN and CDR2 SVGIG (reference sequence). The CDR3 is CAWSADRASGNTIYF. DNA for the CDR3: TGTGCCTGGAGTGCGGACAGGGCCTCTGGAAACACCATATATTTT.